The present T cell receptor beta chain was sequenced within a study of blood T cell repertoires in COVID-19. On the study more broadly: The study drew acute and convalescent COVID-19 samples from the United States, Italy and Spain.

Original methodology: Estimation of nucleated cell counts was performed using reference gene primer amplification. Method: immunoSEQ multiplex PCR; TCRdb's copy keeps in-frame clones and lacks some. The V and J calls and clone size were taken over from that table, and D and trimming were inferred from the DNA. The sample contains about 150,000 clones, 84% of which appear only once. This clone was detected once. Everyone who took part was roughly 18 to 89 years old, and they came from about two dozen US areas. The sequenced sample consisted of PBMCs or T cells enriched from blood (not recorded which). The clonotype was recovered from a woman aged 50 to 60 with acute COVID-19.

In nucleotides, the CDR3 is TGCGCCAGCAGCCAGGGCAGCGGACAGGGGTCCCGAGAGACCCAGTACTTC. Its translation: CASSQGSGQGSRETQYF. The chain uses TRBV4-1 and TRBJ2-5; TRBD1 matches at 9 bases. The CDR3 is 17 residues long. Losses at the gene ends were 3 bases for V and 4 bases for J; bases not matched to a gene: 12. Germline CDR1 and CDR2: MGHRA and YSYEKL.